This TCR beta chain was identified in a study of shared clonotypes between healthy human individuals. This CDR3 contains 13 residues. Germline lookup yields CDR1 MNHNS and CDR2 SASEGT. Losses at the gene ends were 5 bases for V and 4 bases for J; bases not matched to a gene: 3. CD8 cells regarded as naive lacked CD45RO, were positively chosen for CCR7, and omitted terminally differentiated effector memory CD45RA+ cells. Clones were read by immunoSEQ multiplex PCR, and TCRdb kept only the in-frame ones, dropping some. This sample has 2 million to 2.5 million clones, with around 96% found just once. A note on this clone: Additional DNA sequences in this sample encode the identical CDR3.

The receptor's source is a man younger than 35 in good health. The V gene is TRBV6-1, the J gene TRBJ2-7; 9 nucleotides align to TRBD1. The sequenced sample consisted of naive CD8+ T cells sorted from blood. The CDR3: CASSHRGPYEQYF. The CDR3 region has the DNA TGTGCCAGCAGTCACAGGGGGCCATACGAGCAGTACTTC.